A selection of T cell receptor beta chains follows, all from one sample in a study of blood T cell repertoires in COVID-19. Profiled with immunoSEQ multiplex PCR; TCRdb holds only in-frame clones, not every one. The top ten clones hold 6.5% to 7% of a sample with about 200,000 clones, roughly 79% of them seen once. The sample comprised peripheral blood. These receptors were obtained from a human donor with acute or convalescent COVID-19. The donor label of this sample is uncertain. Both conserved end residues are trimmed from each CDR3. Fields, in order: V gene, J gene, CDR3 protein.

v_gene: TRBV11-2
j_gene: TRBJ2-2
CDR3aa: ASSAQGNGELF

v_gene: TRBV9
j_gene: TRBJ2-5
CDR3aa: ASSPSPSSGWETQY

v_gene: TRBV5-5
j_gene: TRBJ1-1
CDR3aa: ASSFFDRENTEAF

v_gene: TRBV5-8
j_gene: TRBJ1-2
CDR3aa: ASSFGVTGYT

v_gene: TRBV2
j_gene: TRBJ2-3
CDR3aa: ASTRGTDTQY

v_gene: TRBV4-2
j_gene: TRBJ2-7
CDR3aa: ASSQETLAGGYEQY

v_gene: TRBV19
j_gene: TRBJ2-1
CDR3aa: ASSMERGGGYNEQF

v_gene: TRBV27
j_gene: TRBJ1-2
CDR3aa: ASRPLGGQKNYGYT

v_gene: TRBV6-5
j_gene: TRBJ1-2
CDR3aa: ASSSPGSNYGYT

v_gene: TRBV5-4
j_gene: TRBJ2-7
CDR3aa: ASSLDLAGGAYEQY

v_gene: TRBV12-3/TRBV12-4
j_gene: TRBJ1-3
CDR3aa: ASTTDSGNTIY

v_gene: TRBV7-3
j_gene: TRBJ2-1
CDR3aa: ASSASSAPPWEQF

v_gene: TRBV5-1
j_gene: TRBJ1-2
CDR3aa: ASSLDGGPYGYT

v_gene: TRBV2
j_gene: TRBJ2-2
CDR3aa: ASRGTSVNGELF

v_gene: TRBV5-4
j_gene: TRBJ2-7
CDR3aa: ASSLSGLASYEQY

v_gene: TRBV7-2
j_gene: TRBJ2-2
CDR3aa: ASSLAVAGFRELF

v_gene: TRBV6-5
j_gene: TRBJ2-7
CDR3aa: ASSSSGVSYEQY

v_gene: TRBV3-1/TRBV3-2
j_gene: TRBJ2-7
CDR3aa: ASSPSGRAYEQY

v_gene: TRBV5-1
j_gene: TRBJ2-2
CDR3aa: ASSLAQGSTGELF

v_gene: TRBV5-1
j_gene: TRBJ1-3
CDR3aa: ASSPGSSGNTIY

v_gene: TRBV7-3
j_gene: TRBJ1-2
CDR3aa: ASSPGPDRGGGYT

v_gene: TRBV28
j_gene: TRBJ1-1
CDR3aa: ASNILGGVTEAF

v_gene: TRBV19
j_gene: TRBJ2-3
CDR3aa: ASSIDASGRVTDTQY

v_gene: TRBV24-1
j_gene: TRBJ1-3
CDR3aa: ATSSTPGQGALGGNTIY

v_gene: TRBV19
j_gene: TRBJ2-2
CDR3aa: ASSKYGQNTGELF

v_gene: TRBV19
j_gene: TRBJ2-3
CDR3aa: ASSIVGLPSTDTQY

v_gene: TRBV5-1
j_gene: TRBJ1-2
CDR3aa: ASSLADNSNYGYT

v_gene: TRBV24-1
j_gene: TRBJ2-2
CDR3aa: ATSPGLEVGELF

v_gene: TRBV5-1
j_gene: TRBJ2-2
CDR3aa: ASSLIGGNTGELF

v_gene: TRBV6-5
j_gene: TRBJ2-1
CDR3aa: ASSYSWAGSGNEQF

v_gene: TRBV7-2
j_gene: TRBJ1-1
CDR3aa: ASSFQGNTEAF

v_gene: TRBV25-1
j_gene: TRBJ1-1
CDR3aa: ASSESRSEAF

v_gene: TRBV2
j_gene: TRBJ2-1
CDR3aa: ASSGGIEQF

v_gene: TRBV27
j_gene: TRBJ1-6
CDR3aa: ASSHRGRRYNSPLH

v_gene: TRBV25-1
j_gene: TRBJ2-1
CDR3aa: ASSEYRGTAYNEQF

v_gene: TRBV7-9
j_gene: TRBJ2-1
CDR3aa: ASSSRVAGGPNEQF

v_gene: TRBV5-4
j_gene: TRBJ2-7
CDR3aa: ASSFPGQGAYEQY

v_gene: TRBV28
j_gene: TRBJ1-4
CDR3aa: ASSPTVLYEKLF

v_gene: TRBV30
j_gene: TRBJ1-6
CDR3aa: AWSVKEGRGRSPLH

v_gene: TRBV27
j_gene: TRBJ2-7
CDR3aa: ASSPLGPTYEQY

v_gene: TRBV3-1/TRBV3-2
j_gene: TRBJ1-2
CDR3aa: ASSQDSRPGWRNYGYT

v_gene: TRBV27
j_gene: TRBJ1-5
CDR3aa: ASSFAGEGNQPQH

v_gene: TRBV3-1/TRBV3-2
j_gene: TRBJ1-2
CDR3aa: ASSPAAGGNYGYT

v_gene: TRBV5-1
j_gene: TRBJ2-7
CDR3aa: ASSPGGREPEQY

v_gene: TRBV12-3/TRBV12-4
j_gene: TRBJ1-2
CDR3aa: ASTLQGAGGYT

v_gene: TRBV28
j_gene: TRBJ2-5
CDR3aa: ASTKPPGGRETQY

v_gene: TRBV5-6
j_gene: TRBJ2-7
CDR3aa: ASSLRTTREGSEQY

v_gene: TRBV18
j_gene: TRBJ1-2
CDR3aa: ASSPGTGDNYGYT

v_gene: TRBV5-1
j_gene: TRBJ1-2
CDR3aa: ASSPRGENGYT

v_gene: TRBV3-1/TRBV3-2
j_gene: TRBJ1-5
CDR3aa: ASSPTSGLQPQH

v_gene: TRBV7-3
j_gene: TRBJ2-1
CDR3aa: ASSSRGLGRNEQF

v_gene: TRBV29-1
j_gene: TRBJ2-5
CDR3aa: SGNRGGETQY

v_gene: TRBV7-9
j_gene: TRBJ2-7
CDR3aa: ASSLPRGSSYEQY

v_gene: TRBV18
j_gene: TRBJ1-4
CDR3aa: ASSPSQGGTNEKLF

v_gene: TRBV5-1
j_gene: TRBJ2-7
CDR3aa: ASSSSLSYEQY

v_gene: TRBV19
j_gene: TRBJ2-7
CDR3aa: ASSSQGMGTYEQY

v_gene: TRBV10-1
j_gene: TRBJ2-7
CDR3aa: ATDGLAEPLAYEQY

v_gene: TRBV7-9
j_gene: TRBJ1-1
CDR3aa: ASSFLRGHPNTEAF

v_gene: TRBV6-1
j_gene: TRBJ1-1
CDR3aa: ASSDGTGANTEAF